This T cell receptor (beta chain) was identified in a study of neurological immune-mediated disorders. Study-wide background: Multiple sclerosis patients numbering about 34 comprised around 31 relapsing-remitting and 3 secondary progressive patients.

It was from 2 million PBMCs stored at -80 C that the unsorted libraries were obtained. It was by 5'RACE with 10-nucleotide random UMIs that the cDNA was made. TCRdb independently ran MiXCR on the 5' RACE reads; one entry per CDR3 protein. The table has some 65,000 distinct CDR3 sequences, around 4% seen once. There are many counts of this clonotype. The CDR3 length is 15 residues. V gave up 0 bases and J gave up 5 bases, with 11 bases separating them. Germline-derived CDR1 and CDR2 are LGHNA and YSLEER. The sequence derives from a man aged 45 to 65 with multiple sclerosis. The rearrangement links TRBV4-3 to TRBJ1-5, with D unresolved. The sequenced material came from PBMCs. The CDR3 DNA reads TGCGCCAGCAGCCAAGATTTGGCGGTATATCAGCCCCAGCATTTT. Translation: CASSQDLAVYQPQHF.